The entry below describes one TCR beta chain. With V trimmed by 4 bases and J by 8 bases, 14 bases remained unmatched. Per the germline V gene, CDR1 is SEHNR and CDR2 is FQNEAQ (reference sequence). The CDR3 runs to 17 residues. This specimen belongs to a study of shared clonotypes between healthy human individuals. Sorted-subset replicate PCR reactions were performed with approximately 200 ng DNA, corresponding to roughly 27,000 T cell genomes. Sequenced by immunoSEQ multiplex PCR; TCRdb stores in-frame clones only, minus some. The sample shows some 1.5 million clones, 98% of them seen only once. Sequenced material: naive CD4+ T cells sorted from blood. Subset in this sample: CD45RA+ positively selected. V usage is TRBV7-9 and J usage is TRBJ2-1, with 10 bases matching TRBD2. The TCR comes from a man aged 25 to 40 in good health. CDR3 sequence reads: CASSSHFDSGRTDEQFF. The CDR3 DNA reads TGTGCCAGCAGCTCCCATTTTGATAGCGGGAGGACGGATGAGCAGTTCTTC. Full variable domain (rest looked up from reference TRBV7-9 and TRBJ2-1): DTGVSQNPRHKITKRGQNVTFRCDPISEHNRLYWYRQTLGQGPEFLTYFQNEAQLEKSRLLSDRFSAERPKGSFSTLEIQRTEQGDSAMYLCASSSHFDSGRTDEQFFGPGTRLTVL.